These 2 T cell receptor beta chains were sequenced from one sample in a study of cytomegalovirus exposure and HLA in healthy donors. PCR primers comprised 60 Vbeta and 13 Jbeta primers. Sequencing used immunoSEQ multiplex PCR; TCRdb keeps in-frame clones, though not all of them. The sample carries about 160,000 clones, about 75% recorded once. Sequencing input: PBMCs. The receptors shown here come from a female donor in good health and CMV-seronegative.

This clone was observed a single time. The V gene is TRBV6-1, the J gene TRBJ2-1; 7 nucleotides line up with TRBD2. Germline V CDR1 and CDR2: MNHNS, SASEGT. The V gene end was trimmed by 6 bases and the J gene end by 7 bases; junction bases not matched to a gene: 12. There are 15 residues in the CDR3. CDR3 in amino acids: CASRLSSGPENEQFF. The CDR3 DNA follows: TGTGCCAGCAGGCTATCTAGCGGCCCTGAGAATGAGCAGTTCTTC.

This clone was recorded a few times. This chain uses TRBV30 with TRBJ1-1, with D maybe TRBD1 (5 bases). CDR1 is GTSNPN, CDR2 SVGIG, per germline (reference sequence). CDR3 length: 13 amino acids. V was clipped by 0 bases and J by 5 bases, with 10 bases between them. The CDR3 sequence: CAWSVGVWTEAFF. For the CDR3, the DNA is TGTGCCTGGAGTGTAGGGGTTTGGACTGAAGCTTTCTTT.